These T cell receptor beta chains were read from a single sample in a study of cytomegalovirus exposure and HLA in healthy donors. Assay: immunoSEQ multiplex PCR; the TCRdb copy retains only in-frame clones and omits some. Here the sample spans about 150,000 clones, 82% being singletons. Sequencing was done on a sample of PBMCs. The receptors were gathered from a man aged 25 to 40 in good health and CMV-seropositive. Each CDR3 is given with its conserved first and last residue. Fields, in order: D gene, J gene, CDR3 length, V gene, clone size, CDR3 protein, CDR3 DNA. The D gene is left open where the match is weak. Some rows have no size entry. The others give once, few or many, or a class for an expanded clone.

>-|TRBJ2-3|13|TRBV18|-
CASSQTPHDTQYF
TGTGCCAGCTCTCAGACACCGCACGATACGCAGTATTTT
>TRBD1|TRBJ2-7|16|TRBV28|-
CASSITAGQGTYEQYF
TGTGCCAGCAGTATTACCGCGGGACAGGGCACCTACGAGCAGTACTTC
>-|TRBJ2-2|13|TRBV7-9|-
CASSLGGSGELFF
TGTGCCAGCAGCTTAGGAGGGTCCGGGGAGCTGTTTTTT
>TRBD1|TRBJ2-3|16|TRBV5-4|-
CASRPGQALFADTQYF
TGTGCCAGCAGGCCGGGACAGGCCCTATTCGCGGATACGCAGTATTTT
>-|TRBJ1-5|13|TRBV21-1|-
CASGGGTPRPQHF
TGTGCCAGCGGAGGGGGCACCCCTCGGCCCCAGCATTTT
>TRBD2|TRBJ2-7|14|TRBV5-1|-
CASSQVAGAYEQYF
TGCGCCAGCAGTCAGGTAGCGGGAGCCTACGAGCAGTACTTC
>TRBD1|TRBJ2-7|15|TRBV6-5|-
CASSYPGQGLHEQYF
TGTGCCAGCAGTTACCCGGGACAGGGCCTCCACGAGCAGTACTTC
>TRBD1|TRBJ2-7|22|TRBV27|-
CASSSHLSRQGAIGEPPYEQYF
TGTGCCAGCAGTTCCCATCTTTCCAGACAGGGGGCTATAGGGGAACCACCCTACGAGCAGTACTTC
>TRBD1|TRBJ1-4|16|TRBV28|-
CASSLPRGQGHEKLFF
TGTGCCAGCAGTTTACCCCGGGGACAGGGACATGAAAAACTGTTTTTT
>-|TRBJ1-5|13|TRBV6-6|-
CATQADSNQPQHF
TGTGCCACCCAGGCTGATAGCAATCAGCCCCAGCATTTT
>-|TRBJ2-1|18|TRBV29-1|-
CSVPPRITTPSSYNEQFF
TGCAGCGTTCCCCCGCGGATCACTACCCCGAGCTCCTACAATGAGCAGTTCTTC
>-|TRBJ1-1|14|TRBV6-6|once
CASNPSLTALEAFF
TGTGCCAGCAATCCCTCATTGACAGCCCTTGAAGCTTTCTTT
>-|TRBJ2-7|14|TRBV6-5|-
CASSLGGVSYEQYF
TGTGCCAGCAGTTTGGGCGGGGTCTCCTACGAGCAGTACTTC
>TRBD2|TRBJ2-2|16|TRBV7-9|-
CSSSPLAGGPNGELFF
TGTTCCAGCAGCCCACTAGCGGGGGGGCCAAACGGGGAGCTGTTTTTT
>TRBD1|TRBJ1-2|15|TRBV19|-
CASSLRTGLMEGYTF
TGTGCCAGTAGTCTCAGGACAGGATTAATGGAGGGCTACACCTTC
>TRBD2|TRBJ2-1|14|TRBV2|-
CASMAGLAGGQQFF
TGTGCCAGCATGGCGGGACTAGCGGGGGGTCAGCAGTTCTTC
>TRBD1|TRBJ2-5|17|TRBV19|once
CASSERSDRVGRKTQYF
TGTGCCAGTAGCGAGAGGTCTGACAGGGTAGGGAGAAAGACCCAGTACTTC
>-|TRBJ1-5|19|TRBV7-9|-
CASSLSGPKTGRFNQPQHF
TGTGCCAGCAGCTTATCCGGGCCAAAGACGGGGAGATTTAATCAGCCCCAGCATTTT
>-|TRBJ2-7|13|TRBV10-1|-
CASRPEGAREQYF
TGCGCCAGCAGGCCCGAGGGAGCTCGGGAGCAGTACTTC
>TRBD2|TRBJ2-7|16|TRBV5-5|-
CASSLSLAGTYYEQYF
TGTGCCAGCAGCTTAAGCCTAGCGGGAACTTACTACGAGCAGTACTTC
>-|TRBJ2-3|11|TRBV6-5|-
CASRGGDTQYF
TGTGCCAGCAGGGGGGGAGATACGCAGTATTTT
>TRBD1|TRBJ1-1|14|TRBV9|-
CASSVAGDRGNAFF
TGTGCCAGCAGCGTAGCCGGGGACAGGGGGAACGCTTTCTTT
>-|TRBJ2-1|15|TRBV4-1|-
CASSQDLRVNNEQFF
TGCGCCAGCAGCCAAGATCTGAGGGTAAACAATGAGCAGTTCTTC
>-|TRBJ1-2|13|TRBV28|-
CASRDRAGLGYTF
TGTGCCAGCAGGGACCGGGCGGGACTGGGCTACACCTTC
>TRBD1|TRBJ2-7|14|TRBV2|few
CASRRDRGLAEQYF
TGTGCCAGCAGAAGGGACAGGGGGTTGGCCGAGCAGTACTTC
>-|TRBJ2-1|13|TRBV7-8|-
CASSLEPANEQFF
TGTGCCAGCAGCTTAGAACCCGCGAATGAGCAGTTCTTC
>TRBD2|TRBJ2-3|15|TRBV27|-
CASSLVGGGSDTQYF
TGTGCCAGCAGTTTGGTCGGGGGGGGTTCAGATACGCAGTATTTT
>TRBD1|TRBJ1-1|17|TRBV19|-
CASSTRDRGRLNTEAFF
TGTGCCAGTAGTACCCGGGACAGGGGCCGGTTGAACACTGAAGCTTTCTTT
>-|TRBJ1-4|12|TRBV10-3|-
CAISGGNEKLFF
TGTGCCATCAGTGGAGGGAATGAAAAACTGTTTTTT
>TRBD1|TRBJ2-3|14|TRBV6-1|few
CASVPGQSTDTQYF
TGTGCCAGCGTACCGGGACAGTCCACAGATACGCAGTATTTT
>TRBD2|TRBJ2-5|15|TRBV7-9|-
CASSVIYMGGETQYF
TGTGCCAGCAGCGTTATATATATGGGGGGGGAGACCCAGTACTTC
>TRBD1|TRBJ2-4|15|TRBV9|-
CASSVGTGAKNSQYF
TGTGCCAGCAGCGTCGGGACAGGAGCCAAAAACAGTCAGTACTTC
>TRBD1|TRBJ2-7|15|TRBV28|-
CASSFSGTGLYEQYF
TGTGCCAGCAGTTTTTCCGGGACAGGGCTTTACGAGCAGTACTTC
>TRBD1|TRBJ1-4|17|TRBV7-9|-
CASSLVGPGRGLEKLFF
TGTGCCAGCAGCTTAGTGGGGCCCGGCAGGGGGCTTGAAAAACTGTTTTTT
>TRBD1|TRBJ2-3|15|TRBV5-4|-
CASGRDRGRADTQYF
TGTGCCAGCGGGCGGGACAGGGGGCGCGCAGATACGCAGTATTTT
>TRBD1|TRBJ1-3|15|TRBV7-8|-
CASSLSGTAGNTIYF
TGTGCCAGCAGCTTATCGGGGACAGCCGGAAACACCATATATTTT
>TRBD2|TRBJ2-7|17|TRBV7-9|-
CSSSRSGGGGRSYEQYF
TGTTCCAGCAGTCGTTCCGGGGGGGGAGGGAGGAGCTACGAGCAGTACTTC
>-|TRBJ2-3|13|TRBV27|-
CASSSSSGDTQYF
TGTGCCAGCAGTTCCTCATCGGGAGATACGCAGTATTTT
>TRBD2|TRBJ2-1|17|TRBV13|-
CASSLGVLAGDYNEQFF
TGTGCCAGCAGCTTAGGCGTACTAGCGGGGGACTACAATGAGCAGTTCTTC
>-|TRBJ2-1|16|TRBV6-4|few
CASSDSAEGTWNEQFF
TGTGCCAGCAGTGACTCCGCTGAGGGTACATGGAATGAGCAGTTCTTC
>TRBD1|TRBJ1-1|14|TRBV4-3|-
CASSQTGDNTEAFF
TGCGCCAGCAGCCAAACAGGGGACAACACTGAAGCTTTCTTT
>TRBD1|TRBJ1-1|17|TRBV19|-
CASSTGQGRKVIPEAFF
TGTGCCAGTAGTACCGGACAGGGTAGGAAGGTAATCCCTGAAGCTTTCTTT
>-|TRBJ2-7|14|TRBV5-5|few
CASSKDLGGYEQYF
TGTGCCAGCAGCAAGGACCTCGGGGGTTACGAGCAGTACTTC
>-|TRBJ1-1|13|TRBV7-6|-
CASSRQFNTEAFF
TGTGCCAGCAGCCGACAGTTCAACACTGAAGCTTTCTTT
>-|TRBJ1-3|16|TRBV11-2|once
CASSLPILSSGNTIYF
TGTGCCAGCAGCCTCCCGATCCTCAGCTCTGGAAACACCATATATTTT
>-|TRBJ2-2|14|TRBV6-4|-
CASSDSADTGELFF
TGTGCCAGCAGTGACTCAGCGGACACCGGGGAGCTGTTTTTT
>TRBD2|TRBJ2-3|16|TRBV5-1|-
CASSLPLAGGTDTQYF
TGCGCCAGCAGCCTCCCCCTAGCGGGAGGGACAGATACGCAGTATTTT
>TRBD1|TRBJ2-3|14|TRBV6-6|once
CASVPGQPIDTQYF
TGTGCCAGCGTCCCGGGACAGCCAATTGATACGCAGTATTTT
>TRBD2|TRBJ2-7|15|TRBV19|-
CASSTRAGGPNEQYF
TGTGCCAGTAGTACCCGAGCGGGGGGGCCCAATGAGCAGTACTTC
>TRBD2|TRBJ2-7|14|TRBV2|-
CASSERGGPYEQYF
TGTGCCAGCAGTGAGCGGGGGGGCCCCTACGAGCAGTACTTC
>-|TRBJ1-3|15|TRBV2|-
CASRGLTRSGNTIYF
TGTGCCAGCAGGGGACTGACAAGAAGTGGAAACACCATATATTTT
>TRBD1|TRBJ1-2|14|TRBV27|-
CSLPGQGYNYGYTF
TGCTCCTTGCCGGGACAGGGATATAACTATGGCTACACCTTC
>-|TRBJ1-1|13|TRBV7-9|-
CASSTGTNTEAFF
TGTGCCAGCAGCACAGGAACAAACACTGAAGCTTTCTTT
>-|TRBJ2-5|14|TRBV4-3|-
CASSQDGARETQYF
TGCGCCAGCAGCCAAGATGGGGCTCGGGAGACCCAGTACTTC
>TRBD2|TRBJ2-5|15|TRBV7-2|few
CASSLVSGGERTQYF
TGTGCCAGCAGCTTAGTTTCCGGGGGGGAGAGGACCCAGTACTTC
>-|TRBJ1-4|16|TRBV11-1|-
CASSDVGGAEREKLFF
TGTGCCAGCAGCGACGTTGGCGGGGCGGAACGAGAAAAACTGTTTTTT
>TRBD1|TRBJ2-7|16|TRBV28|-
CASSSNGGTGGAEQYF
TGTGCCAGCAGTTCCAACGGGGGGACAGGGGGGGCCGAGCAGTACTTC
>TRBD2|TRBJ2-7|15|TRBV6-1|-
CASRPSGRGWVEQYF
TGTGCCAGCAGGCCTAGCGGGAGGGGCTGGGTCGAGCAGTACTTC
>TRBD2|TRBJ2-5|14|TRBV7-6|-
CASSSPRGGETQYF
TGTGCCAGCAGCTCCCCTCGGGGGGGAGAGACCCAGTACTTC